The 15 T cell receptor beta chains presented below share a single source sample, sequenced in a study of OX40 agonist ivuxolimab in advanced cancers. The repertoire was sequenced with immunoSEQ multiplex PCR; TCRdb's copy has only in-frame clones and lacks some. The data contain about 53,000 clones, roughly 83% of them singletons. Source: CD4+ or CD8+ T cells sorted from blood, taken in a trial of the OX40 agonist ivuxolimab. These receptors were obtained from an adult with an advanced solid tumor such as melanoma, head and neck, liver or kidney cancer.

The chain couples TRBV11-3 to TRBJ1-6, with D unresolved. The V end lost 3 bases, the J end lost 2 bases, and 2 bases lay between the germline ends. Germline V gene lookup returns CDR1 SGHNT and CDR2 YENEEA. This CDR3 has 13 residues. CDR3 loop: CASSFPYNSPLHF. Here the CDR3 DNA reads TGTGCCAGCAGCTTCCCCTATAATTCACCCCTCCACTTT.

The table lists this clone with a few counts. The CDR3 bases are TGTGCCAGCACCCAAGCGGGTTCCGCGGAATATACGCAGTATTTT. As protein: CASTQAGSAEYTQYF. J is TRBJ2-3 and V is TRBV11-3, with D perhaps TRBD2 (6 bases). Germline CDR1 SGHNT, CDR2 YENEEA. V was pared by 7 bases and J by 7 bases, with 21 bases between. This CDR3 is 15 amino acids long.

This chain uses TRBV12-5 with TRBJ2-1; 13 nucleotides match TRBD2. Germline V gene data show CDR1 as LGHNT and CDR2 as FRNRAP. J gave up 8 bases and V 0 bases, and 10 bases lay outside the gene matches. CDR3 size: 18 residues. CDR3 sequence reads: CASGLVGQLAGGPHEQFF. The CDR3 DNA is TGTGCTAGTGGTTTGGTAGGACAACTAGCGGGAGGGCCACATGAGCAGTTCTTC.

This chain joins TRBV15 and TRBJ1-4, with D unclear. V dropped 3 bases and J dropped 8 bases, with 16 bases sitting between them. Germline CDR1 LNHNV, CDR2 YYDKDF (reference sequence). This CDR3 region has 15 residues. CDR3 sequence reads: CATSRPGGSPEKLFF. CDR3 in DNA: TGTGCCACCAGCAGGCCCGGTGGCAGCCCGGAAAAACTGTTTTTT.

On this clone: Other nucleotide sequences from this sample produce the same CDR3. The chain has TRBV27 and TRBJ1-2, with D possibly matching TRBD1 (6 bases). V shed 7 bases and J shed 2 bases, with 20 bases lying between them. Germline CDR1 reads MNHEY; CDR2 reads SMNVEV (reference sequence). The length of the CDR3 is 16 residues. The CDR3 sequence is CASTPSGGPKNYGYTF. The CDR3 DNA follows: TGTGCCAGCACCCCATCGGGGGGGCCCAAAAACTATGGCTACACCTTC.

Here the CDR3 DNA reads TGTGCCAGCAGTTTGGTGGCAGGGGCGTACGAGCAGTACTTC. Protein sequence: CASSLVAGAYEQYF. This chain joins TRBV28 and TRBJ2-7; D is perhaps TRBD1 (6 bases). The V gene's germline CDR1 is MDHEN and CDR2 SYDVKM. The germline V and J ends were trimmed by 3 bases and 4 bases, with 13 bases remaining between them. This CDR3 region has 14 residues.

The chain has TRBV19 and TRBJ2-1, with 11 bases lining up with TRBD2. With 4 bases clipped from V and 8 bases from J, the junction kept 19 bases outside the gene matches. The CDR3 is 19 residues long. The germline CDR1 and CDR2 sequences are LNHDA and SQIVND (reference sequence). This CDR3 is CASSTRIRTSGRTGDEQFF. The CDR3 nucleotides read TGTGCCAGTAGTACCCGCATCAGGACTAGCGGGCGTACGGGCGATGAGCAGTTCTTC.

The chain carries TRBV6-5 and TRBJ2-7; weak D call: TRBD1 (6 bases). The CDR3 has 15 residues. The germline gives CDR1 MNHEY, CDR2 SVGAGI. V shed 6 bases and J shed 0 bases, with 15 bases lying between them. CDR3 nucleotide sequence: TGTGCCAGCAGATTAAAGACAGGTCTCTCCTACGAGCAGTACTTC. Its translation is CASRLKTGLSYEQYF.

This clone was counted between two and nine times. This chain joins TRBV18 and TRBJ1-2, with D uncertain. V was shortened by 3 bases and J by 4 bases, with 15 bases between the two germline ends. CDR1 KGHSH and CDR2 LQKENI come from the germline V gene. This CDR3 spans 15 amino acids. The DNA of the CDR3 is TGTGCCAGCTCACCCCAGGCAGAACCTTTCTATGGCTACACCTTC. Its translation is CASSPQAEPFYGYTF.

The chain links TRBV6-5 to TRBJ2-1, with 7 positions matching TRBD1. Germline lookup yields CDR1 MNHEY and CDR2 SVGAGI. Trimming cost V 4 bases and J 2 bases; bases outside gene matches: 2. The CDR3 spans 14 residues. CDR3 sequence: CASSSGQAYNEQFF. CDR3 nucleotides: TGTGCCAGCAGTTCAGGACAGGCCTACAATGAGCAGTTCTTC.

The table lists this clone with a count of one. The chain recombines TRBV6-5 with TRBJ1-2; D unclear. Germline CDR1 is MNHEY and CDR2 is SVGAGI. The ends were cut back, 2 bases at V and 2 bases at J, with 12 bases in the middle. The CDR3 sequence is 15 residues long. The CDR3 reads CASSYSAGSNYGYTF. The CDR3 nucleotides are TGTGCCAGCAGTTACAGTGCGGGATCCAACTATGGCTACACCTTC.

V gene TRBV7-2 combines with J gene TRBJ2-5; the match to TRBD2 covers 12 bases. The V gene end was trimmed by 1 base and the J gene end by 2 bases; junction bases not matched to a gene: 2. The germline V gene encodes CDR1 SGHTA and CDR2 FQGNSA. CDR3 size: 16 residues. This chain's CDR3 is CASSLGLAGGQETQYF. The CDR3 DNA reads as TGTGCCAGCAGCTTAGGGCTAGCGGGGGGGCAAGAGACCCAGTACTTC.

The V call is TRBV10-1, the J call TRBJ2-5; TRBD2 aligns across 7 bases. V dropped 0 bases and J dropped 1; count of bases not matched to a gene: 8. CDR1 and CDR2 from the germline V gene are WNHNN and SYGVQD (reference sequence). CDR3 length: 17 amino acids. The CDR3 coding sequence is TGCGCCAGCAGTGAGTCGAGTCCCGCTAGCGGCCAAGAGACCCAGTACTTC. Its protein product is CASSESSPASGQETQYF.

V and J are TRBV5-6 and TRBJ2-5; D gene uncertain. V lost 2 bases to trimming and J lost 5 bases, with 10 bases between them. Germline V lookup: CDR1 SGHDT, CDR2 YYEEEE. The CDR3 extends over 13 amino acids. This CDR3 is CASSFFGGETQYF. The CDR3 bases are TGTGCCAGCAGCTTTTTTGGTGGGGAGACCCAGTACTTC.

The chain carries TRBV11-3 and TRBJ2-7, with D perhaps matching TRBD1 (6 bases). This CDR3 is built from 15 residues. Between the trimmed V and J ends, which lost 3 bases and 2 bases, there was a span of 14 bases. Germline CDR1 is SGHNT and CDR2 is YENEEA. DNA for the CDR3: TGTGCCAGCAGCTTTGGGCAGGGGTACCCCTACGAGCAGTACTTC. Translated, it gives CASSFGQGYPYEQYF.